These 11 T cell receptor beta chains were sequenced from one sample in a study of blood T cell dynamics during melanoma immunotherapy. Specified time point: pre-treatment baseline. Sequenced by immunoSEQ multiplex PCR; TCRdb stores in-frame clones only, minus some. The sample comprises approximately 9,700 clones, less than 90% of which are singletons, and roughly a tenth rests with the top ten. This specimen consisted of blood, obtained from a patient treated with checkpoint blockade. These receptors all come from a human donor with melanoma.

The chain carries TRBV7-9 and TRBJ1-3; D is ambiguous. Trimming pared 3 bases from V and 10 bases from J, leaving 16 bases between. Germline lookup yields CDR1 SEHNR and CDR2 FQNEAQ (reference sequence). This CDR3 comprises 14 residues. In DNA form, the CDR3 reads TGTGCCAGCAGCTTGGCTTCAAACAGTAAGACCATATATTTT. It translates to CASSLASNSKTIYF. Full variable domain (missing parts from reference TRBV7-9 and TRBJ1-3): DTGVSQNPRHKITKRGQNVTFRCDPISEHNRLYWYRQTLGQGPEFLTYFQNEAQLEKSRLLSDRFSAERPKGSFSTLEIQRTEQGDSAMYLCASSLASNSKTIYFGEGSWLTVV.

This clone has a single count. The chain uses TRBV29-1 and TRBJ2-7; D is uncertain. The ends were cut back, 4 bases at V and 0 bases at J, with 7 bases in the middle. Germline CDR1 and CDR2: SQVTM and ANQGSEA. The CDR3 spans 12 residues. This chain's CDR3 is CSVGDTSYEQYV. The CDR3 DNA follows: TGCAGCGTTGGTGACACCTCCTACGAGCAGTACGTC.

This chain joins TRBV5-5 and TRBJ1-5; D is undetermined. The germline CDR1 and CDR2 sequences are SGHKS and YYEKEE (reference sequence). Trimming removed 4 bases from V and 4 bases from J, with 9 bases in between. The CDR3 is 13 residues long. The CDR3 DNA reads TGTGCCAGCAGCCAAGATAGTAATCAGCCCCAGCATTTT. Translating it yields CASSQDSNQPQHF.

The V and J genes are TRBV7-9 and TRBJ1-1; D gene ambiguous. Looked up from germline, CDR1 is SEHNR and CDR2 is FQNEAQ (reference sequence). V lost 1 base and J lost 5, with 8 bases in between. The CDR3 sequence is 13 residues long. CDR3 nucleotide sequence: TGTGCCAGCAGCTTAGAGGGTGGAACTGAAGCTTTCTTT. Residues: CASSLEGGTEAFF.

The chain has TRBV2 and TRBJ2-5; no firm D call. Germline V gene data show CDR1 as SNHLY and CDR2 as FYNNEI. CDR3 length: 12 residues. The V end lost 5 bases, the J end lost 7 bases, and 11 bases lay between the germline ends. The CDR3 is CASSQDEATQYF. The CDR3 bases are TGTGCCAGCAGTCAAGATGAGGCGACCCAGTACTTC.

The rearrangement uses TRBV5-1 and TRBJ2-3, with D perhaps TRBD2 (5 bases). The CDR3 spans 15 residues. V was clipped by 4 bases and J by 1 base, with 13 bases between them. Germline CDR1 is SGHRS and CDR2 is YFSETQ. For the CDR3, the DNA is TGCGCCAGCAGCCCCACCCGGCGGGGCACAGATACGCAGTATTTT. This encodes CASSPTRRGTDTQYF.

The chain carries TRBV7-2 and TRBJ1-2; maybe TRBD1 (6 bases). In germline, CDR1 is SGHTA, CDR2 FQGNSA. This CDR3 has 14 residues. The V gene lost 2 bases and the J gene lost 5 bases, with 12 bases spanning the gap. In DNA form, the CDR3 reads TGTGCCAGCAGCTTATCCGACAGGATGTATGGCTACACCTTC. Its protein product is CASSLSDRMYGYTF.

The rearrangement joins TRBV7-9 to TRBJ1-4; tentative D call: TRBD1 (5 bases). The CDR3 runs to 14 residues. The germline CDR1 and CDR2 sequences are SEHNR and FQNEAQ (reference sequence). The V and J ends lost 5 bases and 1 base respectively, with 8 bases between them. The chain's CDR3 is CASSLQGTNEKLFF. The CDR3 nucleotides read TGTGCCAGCAGCCTGCAGGGAACTAATGAAAAACTGTTTTTT.

The rearrangement links TRBV18 to TRBJ2-1; D remains ambiguous. The length of the CDR3 is 12 residues. The V end lost 4 bases, the J end lost 0 bases, and 1 base lay between the germline ends. Germline CDR1 is KGHSH and CDR2 is LQKENI. Written as DNA, the CDR3 is TGTGCCAGCTCACTCTCCTACAATGAGCAGTTCTTC. Amino acids: CASSLSYNEQFF.

This chain joins TRBV7-2 and TRBJ1-6; D is uncertain. Per the germline V gene, CDR1 is SGHTA and CDR2 is FQGNSA. This CDR3 region has 16 residues. The V end lost 3 bases, the J end lost 0 bases, and 9 bases lay between the germline ends. The CDR3 spells CASSFGRSSYNSPLHF. The DNA for the CDR3 is TGTGCCAGCAGCTTCGGACGGAGCTCCTATAATTCACCCCTCCACTTT.

This rearrangement joins TRBV18 to TRBJ1-2, with 7 positions matching TRBD1. V lost 3 bases, J lost 4 bases, and 2 bases stayed unmatched. The germline V gene encodes CDR1 KGHSH and CDR2 LQKENI. This CDR3 contains 13 residues. The CDR3 reads CASSPRDSYGYTF. CDR3 coding DNA: TGTGCCAGCTCACCCCGGGACAGCTATGGCTACACCTTC.